These 31 T cell receptor beta chains were sequenced from one sample in a study of PD-L1 blockade in urothelial cancer. Measured with immunoSEQ multiplex PCR; TCRdb has only the in-frame clones, and not every one. The table has about 50,000 clones, 87% seen once. The sequenced sample was PBMCs, obtained around atezolizumab (anti-PD-L1) treatment. The receptors shown here come from a man aged 60 to 75 with urothelial cancer.

The V gene is TRBV7-2, the J gene TRBJ2-3; 8 bases are a match to TRBD2. The CDR3 length is 17 residues. The junction had 9 bases not matched to a gene; V was cut back by 4 bases and J by 0 bases. Germline CDR1 reads SGHTA; CDR2 reads FQGNSA. CDR3 region: CASSSGRGGLSTDTQYF. The DNA of the CDR3 is TGTGCCAGCAGCTCCGGCCGCGGGGGGTTAAGCACAGATACGCAGTATTTT.

This chain connects TRBV6-5 to TRBJ1-2; weak D call: TRBD1 (6 bases). Germline lookup yields CDR1 MNHEY and CDR2 SVGAGI. V lost 3 bases and J 7 bases, leaving 12 bases between the germline ends. The CDR3 is 13 residues long. DNA for the CDR3: TGTGCCAGCAGTTATCCAGGGGTCTCTGGCTACACCTTC. This translates into CASSYPGVSGYTF.

Notes on this clone: Compared with germline, one end of the junction differs, possibly owing to a read error. The chain carries TRBV11-3 and TRBJ1-2; D gene unclear. Germline V gives CDR1 SGHNT, CDR2 YENEEA. The CDR3 loop spans 13 amino acids. CDR3 in amino acids: CASTLGGRDGYTF. CDR3 DNA: TGTGCCAGCACCTTAGGCGGTCGGGATGGCTACACCTTC. Looking up the rest from reference TRBV11-3 and TRBJ1-2 gives the full variable domain: EAGVVQSPRYKIIEKKQPVAFWCNPISGHNTLYWYLQNLGQGPELLIRYENEEAVDDSQLPKDRFSAERLKGVDSTLKIQPAELGDSAVYLCASTLGGRDGYTFGSGTRLTVV.

CDR3 sequence (DNA): TGTGCCAGCAGAGTCACTTTACAGGGAAATCGTACCTACGAGCAGTACTTC. Its translation: CASRVTLQGNRTYEQYF. This chain links TRBV11-2 with TRBJ2-7, with D maybe TRBD1 (6 bases). V was pared by 6 bases and J by 2 bases, with 23 bases between. The germline V gene encodes CDR1 SGHAT and CDR2 FQNNGV. The CDR3 totals 17 residues. The whole variable domain, filled in from reference TRBV11-2 and TRBJ2-7, reads EAGVAQSPRYKIIEKRQSVAFWCNPISGHATLYWYQQILGQGPKLLIQFQNNGVVDDSQLPKDRFSAERLKGVDSTLKIQPAKLEDSAVYLCASRVTLQGNRTYEQYFGPGTRLTVT.

V gene TRBV5-1 combines with J gene TRBJ2-1; 10 nucleotides line up with TRBD1. Germline V gene sequence: CDR1 SGHRS, CDR2 YFSETQ. The CDR3 runs to 17 residues. Trimming removed 0 bases from V and 3 bases from J; junction bases left unmatched: 6. CDR3 in DNA: TGCGCCAGCAGCTTGGGACAGGGGGCGCGATTCTACAATGAGCAGTTCTTC. This translates into CASSLGQGARFYNEQFF.

This chain uses TRBV23-1 with TRBJ1-6; TRBD1 aligns across 9 bases. TRBV23-1 is assigned to the ORF class and has an uncertain function. The CDR3 has 19 amino acids. V gave up 3 bases and J gave up 0 bases; unmatched junction bases: 9. DNA of the CDR3: TGCGCCAGCAGTCACAAATCTGGGACAGGGAGCTCCTATAATTCACCCCTCCACTTT. Protein product: CASSHKSGTGSSYNSPLHF.

The V gene is TRBV11-3, the J gene TRBJ2-3; the D gene is possibly TRBD1 (7 bases). Germline lookup yields CDR1 SGHNT and CDR2 YENEEA. The CDR3 contains 16 residues. V lost 5 bases and J lost 8, with 23 bases in between. DNA of the CDR3: TGTGCCAGCAGCCTACTACCCGGCGGGACAGACGGTACGCAGTATTTT. As protein: CASSLLPGGTDGTQYF.

CDR3 region: CASSHPNNRGNGYTF. CDR3 nucleotide sequence: TGTGCCAGCAGTCACCCTAATAACAGGGGGAATGGCTACACCTTC. This chain joins TRBV6-5 and TRBJ1-2; 8 nucleotides line up with TRBD1. V was clipped by 5 bases and J by 6 bases; unmatched bases: 11. Germline CDR1 is MNHEY and CDR2 is SVGAGI. The CDR3 is made up of 15 amino acids.

Only one count was recorded for this clone. The chain links TRBV6-5 to TRBJ1-1, with a tentative D call TRBD1 (6 bases). Germline CDR1 is MNHEY and CDR2 is SVGAGI. CDR3 length: 15 residues. Trimming removed 6 bases from V and 1 base from J, with 15 bases in between. The DNA for the CDR3 is TGTGCCAGCAGACCCCAGCGCAGGGGGAACACTGAAGCTTTCTTT. Protein sequence: CASRPQRRGNTEAFF.

The V call is TRBV13, the J call TRBJ1-4; D remains unclear. Between the trimmed V and J ends, which lost 8 bases and 4 bases, there was a span of 5 bases. Germline V gene lookup returns CDR1 PRHDT and CDR2 FYEKMQ (reference sequence). The CDR3 extends over 11 amino acids. CDR3 loop: CASRVNEKLFF. The DNA of the CDR3 is TGTGCCAGCCGGGTTAATGAAAAACTGTTTTTT.

V and J are TRBV5-8 and TRBJ1-5; TRBD1 agrees at 8 bases. CDR3 length equals 20 residues. V shed 2 bases and J 3 bases; nucleotides not matched to a gene: 19. Germline V CDR1 and CDR2: SGHTS, YDEGEE. The CDR3 loop reads CASSLWALRGRLGNNQPQHF. In DNA, the CDR3 is TGTGCCAGCAGCTTATGGGCTCTCAGGGGGCGATTGGGGAACAATCAGCCCCAGCATTTT.

The chain employs TRBV5-6 and TRBJ1-5; 10 bases are a match to TRBD1. There are 15 residues in the CDR3. Trimming at V came to 2 bases and at J to 5 bases, leaving 4 bases not matched to a gene. The V gene's germline CDR1 is SGHDT and CDR2 YYEEEE. CDR3 sequence reads: CASSFRTGGYQPQHF. In DNA, the CDR3 is TGTGCCAGCAGCTTTCGGACAGGGGGATATCAGCCCCAGCATTTT. Based on the CDR3 plus reference TRBV5-6 and TRBJ1-5, the full variable domain is DAGVTQSPTHLIKTRGQQVTLRCSPKSGHDTVSWYQQALGQGPQFIFQYYEEEERQRGNFPDRFSGHQFPNYSSELNVNALLLGDSALYLCASSFRTGGYQPQHFGDGTRLSIL.

This clone was seen a handful of times. The chain joins TRBV6-5 to TRBJ1-2, with D possibly being TRBD1 (6 bases). The CDR3 consists of 16 residues. Germline V gene lookup returns CDR1 MNHEY and CDR2 SVGAGI. Deletions cut 3 bases from V and 4 bases from J, with 18 bases between. The CDR3 region is CASSYSGGGVGYGYTF. CDR3 in DNA: TGTGCCAGCAGTTATTCCGGAGGGGGGGTGGGCTATGGCTACACCTTC.

The V and J genes are TRBV19 and TRBJ2-3, with 11 bases aligning to TRBD2. CDR1 and CDR2 from the germline V gene are LNHDA and SQIVND (reference sequence). J gave up 0 bases and V 1 base, and 3 bases lay outside the gene matches. This CDR3 contains 17 residues. The CDR3 nucleotides read TGTGCCAGTAGTATAGGTACTAGCGGGGGTAGCACAGATACGCAGTATTTT. Protein: CASSIGTSGGSTDTQYF. Combining the CDR3 with reference TRBV19 and TRBJ2-3 gives the whole variable domain DGGITQSPKYLFRKEGQNVTLSCEQNLNHDAMYWYRQDPGQGLRLIYYSQIVNDFQKGDIAEGYSVSREKKESFPLTVTSAQKNPTAFYLCASSIGTSGGSTDTQYFGPGTRLTVL.

This rearrangement joins TRBV19 to TRBJ2-2; 7 bases map to TRBD1. Trimming took 4 bases from V and 6 from J; bases not matched to a gene: 5. The CDR3 consists of 14 residues. In germline, CDR1 is LNHDA, CDR2 SQIVND (reference sequence). The CDR3 sequence is CASSTTGSAGELFF. The CDR3 nucleotides read TGTGCCAGTAGTACGACAGGGAGCGCCGGGGAGCTGTTTTTT.

This clone showed up just once. The J gene is TRBJ2-7, the V gene TRBV29-1; the D gene is possibly TRBD2 (6 bases). The CDR3 contains 13 residues. The V end was cut by 7 bases, the J end by 0 bases, with 13 bases between. CDR1 and CDR2 (germline): SQVTM, ANQGSEA. The chain's CDR3 is CSAQLGGSYEQYF. CDR3 DNA: TGCAGCGCACAGCTGGGGGGCTCCTACGAGCAGTACTTC.

The rearrangement joins TRBV9 to TRBJ2-7; 14 bases agree with TRBD2. Germline CDR1 reads SGDLS; CDR2 reads YYNGEE. V shed 2 bases and J 5 bases; nucleotides not matched to a gene: 3. There are 15 residues in the CDR3. The CDR3 is CASSVLGLAGDEQYF. Here the CDR3 DNA reads TGTGCCAGCAGCGTCTTGGGACTAGCGGGGGACGAGCAGTACTTC.

V and J are TRBV19 and TRBJ1-4; TRBD1 aligns across 9 bases. The V segment lost 7 bases and the J segment 5 bases; nucleotides outside the gene matches: 5. The CDR3 loop spans 14 amino acids. Germline loops: CDR1 LNHDA, CDR2 SQIVND (reference sequence). CDR3 coding DNA: TGTGCCAGTAATCCGGGACAGGGAAATGAAAAACTGTTTTTT. It yields the protein CASNPGQGNEKLFF.

The V gene is TRBV29-1, the J gene TRBJ2-2; 12 bases fit TRBD2. The length of the CDR3 is 16 residues. V shed 6 bases, J shed 2 bases, and the junction held 7 bases outside the gene matches. The V gene's germline CDR1 is SQVTM and CDR2 ANQGSEA. CDR3 amino acids: CSVARLAGENTGELFF. CDR3 nucleotide sequence: TGCAGCGTAGCTAGACTAGCGGGGGAAAACACCGGGGAGCTGTTTTTT.

This chain uses TRBV30 with TRBJ1-2, with 11 bases matching TRBD1. The germline CDR1 and CDR2 sequences are GTSNPN and SVGIG (reference sequence). This CDR3 is built from 16 residues. V lost 8 bases to trimming and J lost 1 base; unmatched junction nucleotides: 12. DNA for the CDR3: TGTGCCGTAAACCCCGGGACAGGGGGTTTTAACTATGGCTACACCTTC. It encodes CAVNPGTGGFNYGYTF.

V usage is TRBV18 and J usage is TRBJ1-1, with 10 bases matching TRBD1. CDR1 and CDR2 from the germline V gene are KGHSH and LQKENI. CDR3 length equals 14 residues. V was pared by 4 bases and J by 4 bases, with 3 bases of the junction left unmatched. The CDR3 sequence is CASSRDRGGTEAFF. CDR3 nucleotides: TGTGCCAGCTCACGGGACAGGGGTGGCACTGAAGCTTTCTTT.

The chain carries TRBV5-1 and TRBJ2-7, with D possibly TRBD1 on 5 matching bases. This CDR3 contains 13 residues. CDR1 is SGHRS, CDR2 YFSETQ, per germline. V lost 2 bases and J 1 base, leaving 7 bases between the germline ends. The DNA for the CDR3 is TGCGCCAGCAGCTTCCAGGGTTCCTACGAGCAGTACTTC. Translated: CASSFQGSYEQYF. The full variable domain, completed using reference TRBV5-1 and TRBJ2-7, is KAGVTQTPRYLIKTRGQQVTLSCSPISGHRSVSWYQQTPGQGLQFLFEYFSETQRNKGNFPGRFSGRQFSNSRSEMNVSTLELGDSALYLCASSFQGSYEQYFGPGTRLTVT.

J is TRBJ2-5 and V is TRBV5-5; possible D gene TRBD2, 5 bases. Germline CDR1 and CDR2: SGHKS and YYEKEE (reference sequence). Trimming removed 5 bases from V and 5 bases from J, with 19 bases in between. This CDR3 comprises 15 residues. The CDR3 DNA reads TGTGCCAGCAGTCTAGGTTACGGGGTGGGGGAGACCCAGTACTTC. The encoded protein is CASSLGYGVGETQYF.

The gene calls are TRBV10-1 and TRBJ2-1, with 7 positions matching TRBD1. CDR1 and CDR2 from the germline V gene are WNHNN and SYGVQD (reference sequence). The CDR3 sequence is 15 residues long. Losses at the gene ends were 5 bases for V and 4 bases for J; bases not matched to a gene: 8. The CDR3 loop is CASSPGQTGYNEQFF. CDR3 coding DNA: TGCGCCAGCAGTCCAGGTCAGACAGGGTACAATGAGCAGTTCTTC.

The table lists this clone with a count of one. The CDR3 DNA sequence: TGTGCCAGCAGTTACTCCTCTCGTTCCTCCTACGAGCAGTACTTC. Residues: CASSYSSRSSYEQYF. This sequence joins TRBV6-6 and TRBJ2-7, with D unclear. The CDR3 has 15 residues. CDR1 and CDR2 (germline): MNHNY, SVGAGI (reference sequence). The V end lost 0 bases, the J end lost 0 bases, and 9 bases lay between the germline ends.

The chain is built from TRBV9 and TRBJ1-2; possibly TRBD1 for D (6 bases). The germline CDR1 and CDR2 sequences are SGDLS and YYNGEE. The CDR3 consists of 13 residues. Trimming removed 3 bases at V and 4 bases at J, with 10 bases between. The CDR3 here is CASSANRAYGYTF. The CDR3 nucleotides are TGTGCCAGCAGCGCTAACAGGGCCTATGGCTACACCTTC.

This clone was counted once. CDR3 nucleotides: TGTGCCTGGAGGGGACAGGGGGTTGGTTCACCCCTCCACTTT. Its protein is CAWRGQGVGSPLHF. V usage is TRBV30 and J usage is TRBJ1-6, with 11 bases that match TRBD1. The germline gives CDR1 GTSNPN, CDR2 SVGIG (reference sequence). CDR3 length equals 14 residues. Trimming took 3 bases from V and 9 from J; bases not matched to a gene: 4. The full variable domain, in which reference TRBV30 and TRBJ1-6 provide the parts outside the CDR3, is SQTIHQWPATLVQPVGSPLSLECTVEGTSNPNLYWYRQAAGRGLQLLFYSVGIGQISSEVPQNLSASRPQDRQFILSSKKLLLSDSGFYLCAWRGQGVGSPLHFGNGTRLTVT.

The rearrangement joins TRBV11-3 to TRBJ2-5; 7 bases align to TRBD1. Germline CDR1 reads SGHNT; CDR2 reads YENEEA. CDR3 length: 15 residues. Trimming took 5 bases from V and 6 from J; bases not matched to a gene: 12. The CDR3: CASSPRYGTAQTQYF. The DNA for the CDR3 is TGTGCCAGCAGCCCAAGATACGGGACAGCCCAGACCCAGTACTTC.

CDR3 DNA: TGCGCCAGCAGCCCCGGGACAGCCCGGAGCTCCTACAATGAGCAGTTCTTC. Its protein product is CASSPGTARSSYNEQFF. V gene TRBV4-1 combines with J gene TRBJ2-1, with TRBD1 identical over 7 bases. The CDR3 contains 17 residues. Germline V gene sequence: CDR1 MGHRA, CDR2 YSYEKL. With V trimmed by 4 bases and J by 0 bases, 9 bases remained unmatched.

The chain has TRBV2 and TRBJ1-5; D is possibly TRBD1 (5 bases). The CDR3 sequence is 14 residues long. From germline, CDR1 is SNHLY and CDR2 FYNNEI. Trimming removed 5 bases from V and 9 bases from J, with 17 bases in between. This chain's CDR3 is CASSTLQGYGPQHF. In nucleotides, the CDR3 is TGTGCCAGCAGTACACTCCAGGGATATGGGCCCCAGCATTTT. The full variable domain, completed using reference TRBV2 and TRBJ1-5, is EPEVTQTPSHQVTQMGQEVILRCVPISNHLYFYWYRQILGQKVEFLVSFYNNEISEKSEIFDDQFSVERPDGSNFTLKIRSTKLEDSAMYFCASSTLQGYGPQHFGDGTRLSIL.

CDR3 in DNA: TGTGCCAGCTTCACGGACACGAACACTGAAGCTTTCTTT. It is translated as CASFTDTNTEAFF. V gene TRBV2 combines with J gene TRBJ1-1, with a weak D call TRBD1 (5 bases). The V gene lost 8 bases and the J gene lost 1 base, with 11 bases spanning the gap. From germline, CDR1 is SNHLY and CDR2 FYNNEI. There are 13 residues in the CDR3.